This note documents a single TCR beta chain sequence. It has no known antigen specificity. Base qualities are not at hand, and no much larger clone is one base apart. These data belong to a study of T cell repertoires in cytomegalovirus infection (dated by TCRdb to the late 2010s). A note on the overall study: Recently identified HLA-C-restricted CMV epitopes, whose presentation resists viral immunomodulation, were targeted by peptide stimulations together with well-studied HLA-B-restricted epitopes. Donor HLA type was relevant to the analysis, as public TCR beta signatures indicated carriage of CMV infection together with the matching HLA type. What the authors observed across the whole study: Cumulative frequency of public TCR beta family members discriminated carriers of CMV infection plus the relevant HLA type in this cohort and an independent approximately 370-donor cohort. The ex vivo response was dominated by HLA-C-restricted CMV-specific TCR beta clonotypes, which also provided the single most frequent clonotype in two of eight donors.

The intended sense of this specimen's treatment or condition label: in vitro stimulation with specific CMV peptide epitopes to enrich CMV-specific T cells. Sequencing took place on an Illumina HiSeq 1500. Through fastp at Q25 and MiXCR, TCRdb rebuilt clones from the public reads, retaining in-frame beta chains. Entries are consolidated by CDR3 protein sequence, retaining the most common genes and DNA. The sample profile shows roughly 920,000 distinct CDR3 sequences; around 30% of them were found once. The ten biggest clones cover 11% to 15% of the sample. V gives up 5 bases and J gives up 8 bases, and the segment between their germline ends measures 15 bases. Reading the germline V gene (reference sequence) gives CDR1 MNHEY and CDR2 SMNVEV. There are 13 amino acids in the CDR3, from cysteine to phenylalanine inclusive. Solely the CDR3 DNA is kept, with 39 bases framed from the first base.

The source was cultured CD8+ T cells from PBMCs, collected from culture after CMV antigen stimulation. Rearrangement joined TRBV27 to TRBJ1-2, with the D gene not confidently named. The TCR sequence derives from a human donor in good health (CMV status not recorded). Some clones in this sample may be carry-over from other donors' samples. The DNA sequence is TGTGCCAGCAGTCCCAAAGGGCTTGAAGGCTACACCTTC. Its product reads: CASSPKGLEGYTF.